These 4 T cell receptor beta chains came from one sample sequenced in a study of control samples from healthy donors and cancer patients (dated by TCRdb to 2019 to 2021). Receptors were amplified or captured by the immunoSEQ multiplex PCR assay. TCRdb carries this immuneACCESS record with in-frame sequences only. Its versions omit some clonotypes, under half of them owing to an unresolved V gene in the studies checked, with the rest unexplained. The sample yields roughly 100,000 clones; about 85% were counted once. The top ten hold around 1.3% of the sample. Sequenced sample: blood. These receptors all stem from a woman aged 50 to 65 in good health.

This CDR3 reads CASTYHRSYNEQFF. As DNA, the CDR3 is TGTGCCAGCACCTACCATCGGAGTTACAATGAGCAGTTCTTC. The V and J genes are TRBV6-5 and TRBJ2-1; no clear D. The CDR3 is made up of 14 amino acids. Germline V CDR1 and CDR2: MNHEY, SVGAGI. V was shortened by 7 bases and J by 4 bases, with 14 bases between the two germline ends.

The gene calls are TRBV7-3 and TRBJ1-1; D gene uncertain. This CDR3 region has 13 residues. Per germline, CDR1 SGHTA and CDR2 FQGTGA. V was shortened by 10 bases and J by 1 base, with 13 bases between the two germline ends. The CDR3 DNA follows: TGTGCCACTACGATTCAAGGGAACACTGAAGCTTTCTTT. It encodes CATTIQGNTEAFF.

This clone is medium-sized within its sample. The genes are TRBV19 and TRBJ1-2; 8 nucleotides agree with TRBD1. The CDR3 contains 13 residues. CDR1 is LNHDA, CDR2 SQIVND, per germline (reference sequence). J was trimmed by 7 bases and V by 8 bases; bases with no gene match: 9. As DNA, the CDR3 is TGTGCCAGTCATCCCGCAGGGGGCAGTGGCTACACCTTC. Translation gives CASHPAGGSGYTF.

This clone has just one count. V is TRBV18 and J is TRBJ2-7, with TRBD2 matching over 8 bases. V lost 6 bases and J lost 5; bases outside the gene matches: 9. The germline gives CDR1 KGHSH, CDR2 LQKENI. The CDR3 runs to 14 residues. CDR3 sequence reads: CASSRISGENEQYF. The CDR3 bases are TGTGCCAGCTCCCGCATTAGCGGGGAAAACGAGCAGTACTTC. Combining the CDR3 with reference TRBV18 and TRBJ2-7 gives the whole variable domain NAGVMQNPRHLVRRRGQEARLRCSPMKGHSHVYWYRQLPEEGLKFMVYLQKENIIDESGMPKERFSAEFPKEGPSILRIQQVVRGDSAAYFCASSRISGENEQYFGPGTRLTVT.